This TCR beta chain was sequenced for a study of cytomegalovirus exposure and HLA in healthy donors. About the study: Out of a few hundred genotyped donors, approximately 84% belonged to the Caucasian-associated ancestry cluster. Study-level results: Across donors, presence/absence analyses took sequencing depth to be roughly uniform. As a later analysis showed, a missense DCLRE1C variant was linked to trimming of TCR beta V- and J-genes.

A remark on this clone: Its antigen remains unknown.

Donors in the study were healthy people who gave bone marrow. The PCR made use of 60 Vbeta and 13 Jbeta primers. Assay: immunoSEQ multiplex PCR; the TCRdb copy retains only in-frame clones and omits some. The sample includes 75,000 to 100,000 clones, about 83% of them seen just once. The sample comprised PBMCs. This sequence was found in a man aged 55-75 years in good health and CMV-seropositive.

The DNA for the CDR3 is TGTGCCTGGAGCAAACAGGGTTACACCGGGGAGCTGTTTTTT. Its protein product is CAWSKQGYTGELFF. The chain uses TRBV30 and TRBJ2-2, with a possible D match to TRBD1 (6 bases). CDR3 size: 14 residues. V lost 3 bases and J lost 3, with 11 bases in between. Germline CDR1 GTSNPN, CDR2 SVGIG (reference sequence).